This record concerns one T cell receptor (beta chain) sequence. Per the germline V gene, CDR1 is SGHRS and CDR2 is YFSETQ. V lost 0 bases, J lost 6 bases, and 6 bases lay in between. The CDR3 length is 12 residues. The data derive from a study of blood T cell repertoires in COVID-19. Here immunoSEQ multiplex PCR was the method, and the copy in TCRdb shows in-frame clones only, minus some. The table includes 200,000 to 250,000 clones, 82% detected once. The receptor was derived from a woman in her sixties who had recovered from COVID-19. The V gene is TRBV5-1, the J gene TRBJ2-5; D is unresolved. Sequencing used PBMCs or T cells enriched from blood (not recorded which). CDR3 in DNA: TGCGCCAGCAGCTTGGATTATCAGACCCAGTACTTC. Its translation: CASSLDYQTQYF. Combining the CDR3 with reference TRBV5-1 and TRBJ2-5 gives the whole variable domain KAGVTQTPRYLIKTRGQQVTLSCSPISGHRSVSWYQQTPGQGLQFLFEYFSETQRNKGNFPGRFSGRQFSNSRSEMNVSTLELGDSALYLCASSLDYQTQYFGPGTRLLVL.